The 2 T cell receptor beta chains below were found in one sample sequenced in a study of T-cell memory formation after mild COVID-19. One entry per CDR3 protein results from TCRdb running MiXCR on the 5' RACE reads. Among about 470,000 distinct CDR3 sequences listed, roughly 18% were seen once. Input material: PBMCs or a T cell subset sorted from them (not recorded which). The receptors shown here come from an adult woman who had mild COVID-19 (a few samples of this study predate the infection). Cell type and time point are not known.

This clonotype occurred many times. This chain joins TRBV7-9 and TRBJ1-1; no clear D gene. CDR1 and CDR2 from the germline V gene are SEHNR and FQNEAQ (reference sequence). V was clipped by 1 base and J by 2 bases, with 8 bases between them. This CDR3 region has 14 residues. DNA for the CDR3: TGTGCCAGCAGCTTAGAACAGTCTAACACTGAAGCTTTCTTT. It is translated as CASSLEQSNTEAFF.

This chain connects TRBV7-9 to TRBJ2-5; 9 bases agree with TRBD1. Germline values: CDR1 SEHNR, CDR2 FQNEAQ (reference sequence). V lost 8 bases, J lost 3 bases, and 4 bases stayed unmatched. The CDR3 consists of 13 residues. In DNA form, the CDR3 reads TGTGCCAGCGGGACAGGGTTGAAAGAGACCCAGTACTTC. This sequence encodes CASGTGLKETQYF.